This record covers a single T cell receptor (beta chain). The length of the CDR3 is 15 residues. Per the germline V gene, CDR1 is SGHDT and CDR2 is YYEEEE. The junction had 6 bases not matched to a gene; V was cut back by 4 bases and J by 4 bases. As handled by the study authors: Cell counts per sample came from amplifying reference gene primers. Some clones are missing from TCRdb's copy, which holds only in-frame ones; the method was immunoSEQ multiplex PCR. V and J calls and clone size are as listed in that table; D and trimming were resolved from the DNA. The data contain roughly 100,000 clones, under 90% of them seen just once; the ten biggest clones take up 10% to 15%. The source of the sample is a study of blood T cell repertoires in COVID-19. In the study overall: Sources were T cells, B-cell-depleted T cells, or PBMCs; the material itself was cDNA or gDNA.

The sample comprised peripheral blood. The TCR sequence derives from a human donor in a cohort sampled during active or convalescent COVID-19. The genes are TRBV5-6 and TRBJ2-1, with 9 positions matching TRBD2. DNA for the CDR3: TGTGCCAGCAGCCAAGCGGGGGGCTTATACAATGAGCAGTTCTTC. Its protein is CASSQAGGLYNEQFF.